This TCR beta chain was captured by sequencing in a study of shared clonotypes between healthy human individuals (dated by TCRdb to 2018 to 2021). In terms of the full investigation: The cohort included three men and two women between 18 and 49 years of age. Per donor, three plates each were used for CD4 naive and CD4 memory, two for CD8 naive, and one for CD8 memory. The study deeply sequenced blood TCR repertoires of about 5 healthy adults to estimate repertoire size and the extent of clonotype sharing between individuals. To increase sequencing depth and limit assay-specific biases, TCR repertoire library preparation and sequencing were carried out by different laboratories using diverse techniques. Each donor's leukapheresis produced roughly between roughly 0.9 and 9 billion PBMCs.

As concerns this clone: Its antigen remains unidentified. Base qualities are missing; no much larger clone stands one base away.

The donors were healthy, HIV-negative adults who had no recently reported acute infections or vaccinations. Every donor was a Caucasian adult living in Nashville, Tennessee, USA. CD4+ T cells were enriched by magnetic negative selection, after which naive cells were positively selected on CD45RA and the negative fraction was taken as the memory subset. Blood was collected by leukapheresis, and PBMCs were isolated by Ficoll-Histopaque density gradient centrifugation and then cryopreserved in liquid nitrogen vapor phase. Analytical flow cytometry was used to check the purity and quantity of each magnetically sorted T cell population. Genomic DNA was isolated from each sorted fraction and quantified by UV absorbance on a Nanodrop 2000c. The germline V gene supplies CDR1 SGHDN and CDR2 FVKESK. V is shortened by 6 bases, J by 2 bases, and the region joining them spans 3 bases. The CDR3 holds 11 amino acids from the cysteine to the phenylalanine. The CDR3 DNA has 33 bases and is translated from base 1.

What the research found in general, with its limitations: About 5% of naive CD4, 3.5% of naive CD8, around 2.3% of memory CD4, and over 0.35% of memory CD8 clonotypes were shared across a few donors. The genetic and exposure-history diversity represented was limited by the small number of donors. Rarefaction of sorted-subset datasets indicated incomplete sequencing despite the large sequencing depth. Based on pairwise subsampling, the degree of clonotype sharing among donors was expected to be affected by sequencing depth. Estimated clonotype richness was generally larger for naive than for memory subsets. Sampling was restricted to blood, and TCR repertoires in tissue are likely to differ from TCR repertoires in blood. Compared with non-shared clonotypes, the clonotypes found in all four sorted-subset donors had higher generation probabilities.

Using the deep immunoSEQ assay, multiplex PCR amplified TCR CDR3 regions from genomic DNA. Extracted genomic DNA from each cell subset was distributed evenly across all wells of several immunoSEQ 96-well plates, and each plate was treated as a replicate. For sorted subsets, 200 to 250 ng of genomic DNA, equivalent to some 30,000 T cell genomes, went into each replicate PCR. Purified libraries were measured with a Qubit 3.0 fluorometer, size-checked on a Bioanalyzer 2100, and measured again with the KAPA Library Quantification kit. A separate single-read 150-cycle Illumina NextSeq 550 flow cell was used to sequence each immunoSEQ 96-well plate. The study's own analysis went as follows. Because only junctional sequences without quality scores were contained in the immunoSEQ output, filtering matching that applied to full-length reads could not be performed. To assign V/J genes and CDR3, sequences were annotated against IMGT germline references using PyIR, a Python wrapper for IgBLAST v1.9. Reads were removed for weak V/J assignments (E-value above 1e-6), missing CDR3, stop codons, out-of-frame junctions, or ambiguous translated residues. A V3J clonotype was defined by an identical inferred V gene, J gene, and CDR3 amino acid sequence. To compute the percentage overlap between repertoires, the number of shared unique clonotypes was divided by the size of the smaller repertoire. Repertoire richness was assessed with RTK rarefaction, the Chao1 estimator, and Recon v2.1 estimates of unobserved clonotypes. Generation probabilities for all TCRbeta clonotypes obtained by the gDNA method from a few donors were computed using OLGA. Sourced from immuneACCESS, this table was stored by TCRdb with only in-frame sequences that have V and J called. A share of the clones is absent; for the studies checked, an unresolved V gene accounts for under half, and the remainder has no known explanation. V, J and clone size are those of that table, while D and trimming were read from the DNA. Counted in this sample were over a million clones; approximately 96% of them appeared once. The ten largest clones capture about 1.2% of the sample.

Sequenced material: naive CD4+ T cells sorted from blood. The cell subset or site label, as the study defines it: CD45RA+ positively selected. The chain employs TRBV14 and TRBJ2-3; the D gene is unclear. The TCR comes from a man aged 25 to 45 in good health. The DNA is as follows: TGTGCCAGCAGTAACACAGATACGCAGTATTTT. Its product reads: CASSNTDTQYF.